This TCR beta chain was sequenced for a study of technical replicates of blood from a handful of donors. The germline CDR1 and CDR2 sequences are MDHEN and SYDVKM. The germline V and J ends were trimmed by 10 bases and 0 bases, with 12 bases remaining between them. CDR3 size: 13 residues. Repertoires were generated with immunoSEQ multiplex PCR, while TCRdb's copy carries only in-frame clones and drops some. The data show tens of thousands of clones, 90% to 97% seen once. The TCR comes from a human donor in good health. This chain connects TRBV28 to TRBJ1-2; D remains ambiguous. Sequencing was carried out using T cells isolated from PBMCs. CDR3 protein: CATLHQANYGYTF. CDR3 DNA sequence: TGTGCCACCTTACACCAAGCTAACTATGGCTACACCTTC.